This T cell receptor beta chain was profiled in a study of blood T cell repertoires in COVID-19. Sequenced by immunoSEQ multiplex PCR; TCRdb stores in-frame clones only, minus some. The sample holds 180,000 or so clones, approximately 80% seen once. Cohort allocation depended upon clinical history that participants reported. The source of this sequence is a man aged 50 to 59 who had recovered from COVID-19. Material for sequencing was PBMCs or T cells enriched from blood (not recorded which).

The CDR3 nucleotides read TGTGCCAGCAGCTTAAACCCCCTCGGGTTAGGAGAGACCCAGTACTTC. Translated: CASSLNPLGLGETQYF. The chain links TRBV7-6 to TRBJ2-5; no clear D. The CDR3 has 16 residues. V lost 2 bases and J lost 4, with 17 bases in between. Germline CDR1 SGHVS, CDR2 FNYEAQ.